This passage covers 28 T cell receptor beta chains from one sample sequenced in a study of control samples from healthy donors and cancer patients. Clones were read by immunoSEQ multiplex PCR, and TCRdb kept only the in-frame ones, dropping some. There are about 210,000 clones in the sample, with 2% to 2.5% held by the top ten. Source material: blood. The receptor source for this set is a woman aged 25 to 39 in good health.

The gene calls are TRBV2 and TRBJ1-2; unclear D gene. The CDR3 has 15 residues. The V gene's germline CDR1 is SNHLY and CDR2 FYNNEI. The germline V and J ends were trimmed by 3 bases and 2 bases, with 13 bases remaining between them. The CDR3: CASSEVRGRNYGYTF. The CDR3 DNA follows: TGTGCCAGCAGTGAGGTCCGCGGCAGAAACTATGGCTACACCTTC.

The J gene is TRBJ1-1, the V gene TRBV5-1; 7 positions agree with TRBD1. The length of the CDR3 is 13 residues. Germline lookup yields CDR1 SGHRS and CDR2 YFSETQ. Trimming took 7 bases from V and 5 from J; bases not matched to a gene: 8. The CDR3 nucleotides read TGCGCCAGCCGACAGGGAAGGGGAACTGAAGCTTTCTTT. Its protein is CASRQGRGTEAFF.

V gene TRBV27 combines with J gene TRBJ1-1; unclear D gene. The CDR3 runs 12 residues. V shed 5 bases and J shed 6 bases, with 10 bases lying between them. The germline V gene has CDR1 MNHEY and CDR2 SMNVEV (reference sequence). The CDR3 DNA is TGTGCCAGCAGTGTTAGTGGGTCTGAAGCTTTCTTT. Protein sequence: CASSVSGSEAFF.

This chain joins TRBV6-5 and TRBJ2-1, with 7 bases identical to TRBD1. The length of the CDR3 is 14 residues. J lost 6 bases, V lost 2 bases, and 4 bases had no gene match. Germline CDR1 and CDR2: MNHEY and SVGAGI. CDR3 in amino acids: CASSYGAGGNEQFF. CDR3 sequence (DNA): TGTGCCAGCAGTTACGGAGCAGGGGGCAATGAGCAGTTCTTC.

The V and J genes are TRBV10-2 and TRBJ1-2; possibly TRBD1 for D (6 bases). There are 14 residues in the CDR3. Germline V gene sequence: CDR1 WSHSY, CDR2 SAAADI. Trimming took off 3 bases at V and 4 bases at J, with 12 bases between the two ends. The CDR3 loop is CASSETGRIYGYTF. CDR3 nucleotide sequence: TGCGCCAGCAGTGAAACAGGGCGGATCTATGGCTACACCTTC.

V usage is TRBV28 and J usage is TRBJ1-6; D is uncertain. Germline CDR1 MDHEN, CDR2 SYDVKM. V gave up 1 base and J gave up 10 bases, with 17 bases separating them. The CDR3 totals 16 residues. The CDR3 protein is CASSLFLGREESPLHF. CDR3 sequence (DNA): TGTGCCAGCAGTTTATTCTTGGGCAGAGAGGAATCACCCCTCCACTTT.

The chain links TRBV7-9 to TRBJ1-6; D is unclear. V was clipped by 5 bases and J by 9 bases, with 11 bases between them. CDR1 and CDR2 from the germline V gene are SEHNR and FQNEAQ (reference sequence). The CDR3 covers 13 residues. In nucleotides, the CDR3 is TGTGCCAGCAGCCCCCCTGGCGTTTCACCCCTCCACTTT. This gives the protein CASSPPGVSPLHF.

V gene TRBV4-2 combines with J gene TRBJ1-4; 9 bases map to TRBD1. After removal of 4 bases from V and 5 bases from J, the junction contained 8 bases not matched to a gene. Germline assignment: CDR1 LGHNA and CDR2 YNFKEQ. CDR3 length equals 16 residues. DNA of the CDR3: TGTGCCAGCAGCCCTGCCCCCGGGACAGGGAATGAAAAACTGTTTTTT. It yields the protein CASSPAPGTGNEKLFF.

The gene calls are TRBV9 and TRBJ1-1, with unresolved D. Germline V gives CDR1 SGDLS, CDR2 YYNGEE. The CDR3 length is 14 residues. Trimming stripped 0 bases from V and 3 bases from J, with 9 bases between. The CDR3 coding sequence is TGTGCCAGCAGCGTAGGTCAGGTATACACTGAAGCTTTCTTT. Its translation is CASSVGQVYTEAFF.

V is TRBV27 and J is TRBJ1-1, with D unclear. V gave up 6 bases and J gave up 5 bases, with 16 bases separating them. The CDR3 runs 14 residues. From germline, CDR1 is MNHEY and CDR2 SMNVEV (reference sequence). The DNA for the CDR3 is TGTGCCAGCAGCCTCCGGGAAAGAAGTACTGAAGCTTTCTTT. Its protein is CASSLRERSTEAFF.

V gene TRBV5-4 combines with J gene TRBJ1-1; the D is unclear. The germline V gene has CDR1 SGHNT and CDR2 YYREEE (reference sequence). The CDR3 spans 15 residues. Trimming took off 4 bases at V and 1 base at J, with 14 bases between the two ends. CDR3 residues: CASSGIEISNTEAFF. The CDR3 bases are TGTGCCAGCAGCGGAATAGAGATCTCGAACACTGAAGCTTTCTTT.

The DNA of the CDR3 is TGTGCCAGCAGTTTGGTCAGCGGGGGGTACACAGATACGCAGTATTTT. The encoded protein is CASSLVSGGYTDTQYF. This chain joins TRBV27 and TRBJ2-3; the match to TRBD2 covers 9 bases. Germline V gene data show CDR1 as MNHEY and CDR2 as SMNVEV (reference sequence). The CDR3 length is 16 residues. The V gene end was trimmed by 3 bases and the J gene end by 2 bases; junction bases not matched to a gene: 6.

The chain carries TRBV4-3 and TRBJ1-2, with 7 positions matching TRBD1. CDR1 is LGHNA and CDR2 is YSLEER in the germline V gene. The CDR3 length is 15 residues. V lost 0 bases and J lost 3; bases outside the gene matches: 4. As DNA, the CDR3 is TGCGCCAGCAGCCAAGAATCAGGGGGGGACTATGGCTACACCTTC. Translating it yields CASSQESGGDYGYTF.

The J gene is TRBJ1-2, the V gene TRBV12-3 or TRBV12-4, with D unresolved. The CDR3 sequence is 11 residues long. Trimming removed 3 bases at V and 6 bases at J, with 5 bases between. In nucleotides, the CDR3 is TGTGCCAGCAGTTTGAGGAATGGCTACACCTTC. Translated, it gives CASSLRNGYTF.

The rearrangement uses TRBV6-5 and TRBJ1-5, with 7 bases matching TRBD1. With V trimmed by 7 bases and J by 5 bases, 5 bases remained unmatched. Germline values: CDR1 MNHEY, CDR2 SVGAGI. The CDR3 length is 13 residues. CDR3 amino acids: CASKTGLDQPQHF. The CDR3 DNA sequence: TGTGCCAGCAAGACAGGGTTGGATCAGCCCCAGCATTTT.

J is TRBJ2-7 and V is TRBV9; possible D gene TRBD2, 6 bases. Trimming removed 5 bases from V and 3 bases from J, with 12 bases in between. This CDR3 is 13 amino acids long. The germline V gene has CDR1 SGDLS and CDR2 YYNGEE. CDR3 DNA: TGTGCCAGCAGTGCGGGACGGAGCTACGAGCAGTACTTC. Translated, it gives CASSAGRSYEQYF.

The chain carries TRBV5-1 and TRBJ1-1, with D perhaps TRBD1 (5 bases). The germline V and J ends were trimmed by 2 bases and 0 bases, with 14 bases remaining between them. The CDR3 has 16 amino acids. Looked up from germline, CDR1 is SGHRS and CDR2 is YFSETQ. This CDR3 is CASSFMGVSMNTEAFF. The CDR3 bases are TGCGCCAGCAGCTTCATGGGGGTATCCATGAACACTGAAGCTTTCTTT.

V is TRBV11-2 and J is TRBJ2-7; 7 positions agree with TRBD2. The ends lost 1 base at V and 3 bases at J; junction bases unmatched: 9. Germline CDR1 is SGHAT and CDR2 is FQNNGV. The CDR3 runs 16 residues. CDR3 region: CASSLAPGGSVYEQYF. The DNA for the CDR3 is TGTGCCAGCAGCTTAGCCCCGGGGGGATCCGTCTACGAGCAGTACTTC.

The J gene is TRBJ1-2, the V gene TRBV29-1; D might be TRBD1 (5 bases). Between the trimmed V and J ends, which lost 7 bases and 0 bases, there was a span of 12 bases. CDR3 length equals 13 residues. Germline lookup yields CDR1 SQVTM and CDR2 ANQGSEA. Here the CDR3 DNA reads TGCAGCGCCCCGACAGAAGCTAACTATGGCTACACCTTC. Amino acids: CSAPTEANYGYTF.

The genes are TRBV7-9 and TRBJ2-5; 9 bases are shared with TRBD2. CDR3 length: 11 residues. The germline CDR1 and CDR2 sequences are SEHNR and FQNEAQ (reference sequence). CDR3 in amino acids: CASGGKETQYF. CDR3 nucleotides: TGTGCTAGCGGGGGAAAAGAGACCCAGTACTTC.

V and J are TRBV5-5 and TRBJ1-6; a weak D match, TRBD1 (5 bases). Trimming cost V 0 bases and J 10 bases, with 26 bases left between them. This CDR3 contains 19 residues. Germline V gene sequence: CDR1 SGHKS, CDR2 YYEKEE (reference sequence). CDR3 in DNA: TGTGCCAGCAGCTTGGAGGCTGGGAGGGTGGAGGGGAACCGGTCACCCCTCCACTTT. It specifies CASSLEAGRVEGNRSPLHF.

The genes are TRBV19 and TRBJ1-2, with 9 bases matching TRBD1. CDR1 LNHDA and CDR2 SQIVND come from the germline V gene (reference sequence). The CDR3 contains 15 residues. The V and J ends lost 6 bases and 5 bases, in that order; junction bases with no gene match: 10. The CDR3 loop reads CASSRGTGRSYGYTF. The CDR3 DNA reads TGTGCCAGTAGCCGAGGGACAGGGAGGAGTTATGGCTACACCTTC. Complete variable domain (other parts from reference TRBV19 and TRBJ1-2): DGGITQSPKYLFRKEGQNVTLSCEQNLNHDAMYWYRQDPGQGLRLIYYSQIVNDFQKGDIAEGYSVSREKKESFPLTVTSAQKNPTAFYLCASSRGTGRSYGYTFGSGTRLTVV.

The rearrangement links TRBV4-3 to TRBJ1-6; 7 bases are shared with TRBD1. Germline assignment: CDR1 LGHNA and CDR2 YSLEER. This CDR3 contains 14 residues. V shed 4 bases, J shed 6 bases, and the junction held 3 bases outside the gene matches. The DNA of the CDR3 is TGCGCCAGCAGCCGACAGGGCTTTAATTCACCCCTCCACTTT. As protein: CASSRQGFNSPLHF.

V and J are TRBV11-2 and TRBJ1-2; D is uncertain. V was clipped by 0 bases and J by 2 bases, with 7 bases between them. This CDR3 region has 14 residues. From germline, CDR1 is SGHAT and CDR2 FQNNGV. The DNA for the CDR3 is TGTGCCAGCAGCTTAGATGTGGGAAACTATGGCTACACCTTC. Residues: CASSLDVGNYGYTF.

This chain's CDR3 is CASSPGRTRSYSNQPQHF. The CDR3 DNA is TGTGCCAGCAGTCCGGGACGGACAAGATCTTATAGCAATCAGCCCCAGCATTTT. This chain joins TRBV6-6 and TRBJ1-5; D is possibly TRBD1 (5 bases). Deletions cut 5 bases from V and 0 bases from J, with 20 bases between. Germline lookup yields CDR1 MNHNY and CDR2 SVGAGI (reference sequence). CDR3 length: 18 amino acids.

The chain combines TRBV28 with TRBJ1-2; the D is unclear. V lost 6 bases to trimming and J lost 9 bases, with 14 bases between them. This CDR3 region has 12 residues. In germline, CDR1 is MDHEN, CDR2 SYDVKM. This chain's CDR3 is CASSLVGLRYTF. The CDR3 DNA follows: TGTGCCAGCAGCCTAGTCGGACTACGCTACACCTTC.

The rearrangement links TRBV24-1 to TRBJ2-5; D gene unclear. The CDR3 totals 13 residues. V dropped 0 bases and J dropped 5 bases, with 6 bases sitting between them. From germline, CDR1 is KGHDR and CDR2 SFDVKD. CDR3 sequence reads: CATSDLNVETQYF. The CDR3 bases are TGTGCCACCAGTGATTTGAACGTCGAGACCCAGTACTTC.

The chain employs TRBV2 and TRBJ2-7, with 9 bases identical to TRBD1. The CDR3 sequence is 12 residues long. V dropped 7 bases and J dropped 4; count of bases not matched to a gene: 2. Germline V lookup: CDR1 SNHLY, CDR2 FYNNEI. In nucleotides, the CDR3 is TGTGCCAGCACGGGACAGGGTTACGAGCAGTACTTC. Residues: CASTGQGYEQYF.